A single sample is the source of the 14 T cell receptor beta chains below, sequenced in a study of OX40 agonist ivuxolimab in advanced cancers. TCRdb's copy holds only in-frame clones and misses some; the assay was immunoSEQ multiplex PCR. The table includes 90,000 to 100,000 clones, around 85% detected once. This material consisted of CD4+ or CD8+ T cells sorted from blood, taken in a trial of the OX40 agonist ivuxolimab. Receptor source: an adult with an advanced solid tumor such as melanoma, head and neck, liver or kidney cancer.

V is TRBV9 and J is TRBJ1-5, with no clear D. The germline V gene encodes CDR1 SGDLS and CDR2 YYNGEE. The CDR3 consists of 13 residues. V lost 0 bases and J lost 4, with 5 bases in between. The CDR3 is CASSVDFNQPQHF. In DNA form, the CDR3 reads TGTGCCAGCAGCGTAGACTTTAATCAGCCCCAGCATTTT.

The J gene is TRBJ2-5, the V gene TRBV19; D is ambiguous. Germline values: CDR1 LNHDA, CDR2 SQIVND (reference sequence). V shed 1 base and J shed 1 base, with 4 bases lying between them. CDR3 length: 13 amino acids. CDR3 sequence: CASSIAVQETQYF. Written as DNA, the CDR3 is TGTGCCAGTAGTATAGCGGTCCAAGAGACCCAGTACTTC.

The rearrangement links TRBV28 to TRBJ2-5, with 7 bases fitting TRBD1. Germline values: CDR1 MDHEN, CDR2 SYDVKM. There are 16 residues in the CDR3. After removal of 3 bases from V and 4 bases from J, the junction contained 11 bases not matched to a gene. The CDR3 region is CASSFYGTVEGETQYF. CDR3 in DNA: TGTGCCAGCAGTTTTTATGGGACAGTAGAGGGAGAGACCCAGTACTTC.

The chain carries TRBV2 and TRBJ2-1; unclear D gene. CDR3 length equals 14 residues. CDR1 and CDR2 from the germline V gene are SNHLY and FYNNEI. V gave up 9 bases and J gave up 0 bases, with 12 bases separating them. The CDR3 spells CASKATSSYNEQFF. The CDR3 DNA reads as TGTGCCAGTAAAGCGACTTCCTCCTACAATGAGCAGTTCTTC.

The J gene is TRBJ2-3, the V gene TRBV7-2; 9 bases agree with TRBD1. This CDR3 is 15 amino acids long. The germline gives CDR1 SGHTA, CDR2 FQGNSA. With V trimmed by 3 bases and J by 4 bases, 5 bases remained unmatched. CDR3 sequence: CASSLTGGRSDTQYF. The CDR3 DNA reads TGTGCCAGCAGCTTGACAGGGGGTAGGTCAGATACGCAGTATTTT.

The rearrangement joins TRBV4-2 to TRBJ2-3; TRBD2 aligns across 9 bases. V lost 0 bases and J lost 3; bases outside the gene matches: 7. The germline V gene has CDR1 LGHNA and CDR2 YNFKEQ. The CDR3 runs 17 residues. The CDR3 reads CASSQDGLAGGTDTQYF. CDR3 DNA sequence: TGTGCCAGCAGCCAAGACGGTCTGGCGGGAGGGACAGATACGCAGTATTTT.

This chain connects TRBV11-1 to TRBJ2-1; 10 bases line up with TRBD2. Germline V gene lookup returns CDR1 SGHAT and CDR2 FQDESV (reference sequence). The CDR3 contains 16 residues. J gave up 4 bases and V 1 base, and 4 bases lay outside the gene matches. The CDR3 DNA reads as TGTGCCAGCAGCTTAGAGTTAGCGGGAGGATACAATGAGCAGTTCTTC. Translation gives CASSLELAGGYNEQFF.

The chain employs TRBV4-1 and TRBJ2-3; no clear D gene. Trimming removed 7 bases from V and 11 bases from J, with 31 bases in between. This CDR3 is built from 17 residues. The germline V gene has CDR1 MGHRA and CDR2 YSYEKL. CDR3 sequence: CASTITYLDGVTKEQYF. Here the CDR3 DNA reads TGCGCCAGCACCATAACCTATTTGGATGGTGTAACAAAAGAGCAGTATTTT.

The J gene is TRBJ2-1, the V gene TRBV11-3, with 8 nucleotides matching TRBD2. Germline values: CDR1 SGHNT, CDR2 YENEEA. CDR3 length equals 14 residues. J gave up 8 bases and V 4 bases, and 7 bases lay outside the gene matches. CDR3 amino acids: CASSSFEREHEQFF. The CDR3 nucleotides read TGTGCCAGCAGCTCATTTGAGCGGGAGCATGAGCAGTTCTTC.

V usage is TRBV27 and J usage is TRBJ2-2, with D possibly TRBD1 on 6 matching bases. Germline lookup yields CDR1 MNHEY and CDR2 SMNVEV (reference sequence). V lost 10 bases, J lost 3 bases, and 12 bases lay in between. The CDR3 runs 13 residues. The CDR3 sequence: CATLQGYTGELFF. CDR3 bases: TGTGCCACCCTACAGGGTTACACCGGGGAGCTGTTTTTT.

The rearrangement links TRBV5-6 to TRBJ2-1; 9 bases agree with TRBD1. Germline lookup yields CDR1 SGHDT and CDR2 YYEEEE. This CDR3 is 14 amino acids long. Germline trimming cut 5 bases from V and 9 bases from J; bases unmatched to any gene: 9. The CDR3 nucleotides are TGTGCCAGCAGTCCGGACAGGGGAATGGGTGAGCAGTTCTTC. It codes for CASSPDRGMGEQFF.

This sequence joins TRBV10-3 and TRBJ2-7; 12 nucleotides match TRBD1. V lost 3 bases and J lost 3; bases outside the gene matches: 3. CDR1 ENHRY and CDR2 SYGVKD come from the germline V gene. The CDR3 is made up of 15 amino acids. CDR3 bases: TGTGCCATCAGTGATGGGACAGGGGGCTACTACGAGCAGTACTTC. This gives the protein CAISDGTGGYYEQYF.

The chain employs TRBV7-8 and TRBJ2-5; D is perhaps TRBD2 (6 bases). The CDR3 spans 17 residues. Trimming pared 3 bases from V and 5 bases from J, leaving 22 bases between. Germline CDR1 SGHVS, CDR2 FQNEAQ. DNA for the CDR3: TGTGCCAGCAGCTTCCCCAAGGTAGCGGAGCCCGGCGAGACCCAGTACTTC. Protein: CASSFPKVAEPGETQYF. The full variable domain, rest sourced from reference TRBV7-8 and TRBJ2-5, is GAGVSQSPRYKVAKRGQDVALRCDPISGHVSLFWYQQALGQGPEFLTYFQNEAQLDKSGLPSDRFFAERPEGSVSTLKIQRTQQEDSAVYLCASSFPKVAEPGETQYFGPGTRLLVL.

V gene TRBV6-5 combines with J gene TRBJ1-5; 9 bases match TRBD1. The CDR3 runs to 16 residues. Germline CDR1 MNHEY, CDR2 SVGAGI. J was trimmed by 1 base and V by 0 bases; bases with no gene match: 1. CDR3 residues: CASSYSGQGSNQPQHF. Written as DNA, the CDR3 is TGTGCCAGCAGTTACTCGGGACAGGGAAGCAATCAGCCCCAGCATTTT.